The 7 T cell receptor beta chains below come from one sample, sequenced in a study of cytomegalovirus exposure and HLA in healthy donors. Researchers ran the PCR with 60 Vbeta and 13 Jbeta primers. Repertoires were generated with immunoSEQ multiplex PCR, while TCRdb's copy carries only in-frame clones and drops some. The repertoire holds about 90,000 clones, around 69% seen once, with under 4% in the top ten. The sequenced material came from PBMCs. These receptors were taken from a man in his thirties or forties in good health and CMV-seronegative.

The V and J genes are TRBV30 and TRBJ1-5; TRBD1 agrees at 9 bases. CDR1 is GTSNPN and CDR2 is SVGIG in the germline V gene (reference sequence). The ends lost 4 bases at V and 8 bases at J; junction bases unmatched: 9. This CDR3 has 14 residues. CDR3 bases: TGTGCCTGGACTCCGGGACAGGGAGGGGAGCCCCAGCATTTT. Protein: CAWTPGQGGEPQHF.

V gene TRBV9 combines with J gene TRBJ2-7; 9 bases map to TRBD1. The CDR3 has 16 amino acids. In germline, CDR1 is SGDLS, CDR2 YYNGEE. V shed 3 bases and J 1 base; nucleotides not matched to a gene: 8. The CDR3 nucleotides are TGTGCCAGCAGCGGAACCTTGGGACAGGGATCCTACGAGCAGTACTTC. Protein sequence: CASSGTLGQGSYEQYF.

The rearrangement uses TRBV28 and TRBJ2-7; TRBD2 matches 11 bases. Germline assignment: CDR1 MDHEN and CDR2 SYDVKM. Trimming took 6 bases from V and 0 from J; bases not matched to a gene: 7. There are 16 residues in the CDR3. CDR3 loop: CASRPTSGSVSYEQYF. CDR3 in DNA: TGTGCCAGCAGGCCCACTAGCGGGAGCGTCTCCTACGAGCAGTACTTC. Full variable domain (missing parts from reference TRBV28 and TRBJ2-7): DVKVTQSSRYLVKRTGEKVFLECVQDMDHENMFWYRQDPGLGLRLIYFSYDVKMKEKGDIPEGYSVSREKKERFSLILESASTNQTSMYLCASRPTSGSVSYEQYFGPGTRLTVT.

In nucleotides, the CDR3 is TGTGCCAGCAGTTTCGAAGCGGGGGGGGACAATGAGCAGTTCTTC. Translating it yields CASSFEAGGDNEQFF. The chain combines TRBV27 with TRBJ2-1; 10 nucleotides match TRBD2. With V trimmed by 3 bases and J by 5 bases, 4 bases remained unmatched. The CDR3 contains 15 residues. Germline assignment: CDR1 MNHEY and CDR2 SMNVEV (reference sequence).

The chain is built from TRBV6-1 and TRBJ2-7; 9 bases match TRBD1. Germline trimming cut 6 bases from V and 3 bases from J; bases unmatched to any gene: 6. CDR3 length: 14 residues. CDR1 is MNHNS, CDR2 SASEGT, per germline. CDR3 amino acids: CASSPTGGGYEQYF. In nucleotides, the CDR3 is TGTGCCAGCAGCCCGACAGGGGGTGGCTACGAGCAGTACTTC.

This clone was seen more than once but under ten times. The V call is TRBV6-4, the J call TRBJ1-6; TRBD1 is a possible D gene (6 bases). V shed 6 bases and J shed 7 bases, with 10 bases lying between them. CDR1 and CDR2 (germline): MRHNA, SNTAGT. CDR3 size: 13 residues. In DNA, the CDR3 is TGTGCCAGCAGCTTGGACAGCAATTCACCCCTCCACTTT. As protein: CASSLDSNSPLHF.

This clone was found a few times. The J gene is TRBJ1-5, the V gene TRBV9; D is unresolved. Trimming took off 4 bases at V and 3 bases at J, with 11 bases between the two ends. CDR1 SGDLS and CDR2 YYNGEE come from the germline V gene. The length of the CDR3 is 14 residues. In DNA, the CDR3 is TGTGCCAGCAGCCCACGGGGATTCAATCAGCCCCAGCATTTT. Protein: CASSPRGFNQPQHF.